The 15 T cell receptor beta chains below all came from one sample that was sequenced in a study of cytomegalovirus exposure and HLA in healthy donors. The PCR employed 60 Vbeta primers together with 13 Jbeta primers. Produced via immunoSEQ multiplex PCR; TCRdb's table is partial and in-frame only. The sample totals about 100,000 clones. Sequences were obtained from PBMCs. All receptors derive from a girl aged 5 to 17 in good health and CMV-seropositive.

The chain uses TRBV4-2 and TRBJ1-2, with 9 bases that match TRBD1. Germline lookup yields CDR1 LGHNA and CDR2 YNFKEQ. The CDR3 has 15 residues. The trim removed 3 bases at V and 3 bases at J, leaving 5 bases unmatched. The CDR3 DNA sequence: TGTGCCAGCAGCCAGAGACAGGGGGACGACTATGGCTACACCTTC. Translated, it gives CASSQRQGDDYGYTF.

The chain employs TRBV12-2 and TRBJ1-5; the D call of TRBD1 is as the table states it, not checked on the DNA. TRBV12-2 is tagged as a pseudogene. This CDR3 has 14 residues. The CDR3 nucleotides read TGTGCAAGTCGCTTAGGACAACTCAATCAGCCCCAGCATTTT. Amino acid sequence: CASRLGQLNQPQHF.

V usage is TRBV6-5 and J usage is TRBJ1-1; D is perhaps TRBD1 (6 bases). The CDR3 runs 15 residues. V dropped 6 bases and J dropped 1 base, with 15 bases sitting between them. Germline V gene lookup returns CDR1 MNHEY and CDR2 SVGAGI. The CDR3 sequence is CASSLWGQENTEAFF. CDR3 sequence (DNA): TGTGCCAGCAGCCTCTGGGGGCAGGAGAACACTGAAGCTTTCTTT.

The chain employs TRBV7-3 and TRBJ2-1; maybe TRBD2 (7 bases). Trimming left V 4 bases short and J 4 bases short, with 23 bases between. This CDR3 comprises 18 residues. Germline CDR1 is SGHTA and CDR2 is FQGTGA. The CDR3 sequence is CASSSDPTVGGPYNEQFF. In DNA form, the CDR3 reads TGTGCCAGCAGCTCGGATCCTACCGTGGGGGGGCCTTACAATGAGCAGTTCTTC. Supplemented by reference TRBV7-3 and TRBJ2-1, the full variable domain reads GAGVSQTPSNKVTEKGKYVELRCDPISGHTALYWYRQSLGQGPEFLIYFQGTGAADDSGLPNDRFFAVRPEGSVSTLKIQRTERGDSAVYLCASSSDPTVGGPYNEQFFGPGTRLTVL.

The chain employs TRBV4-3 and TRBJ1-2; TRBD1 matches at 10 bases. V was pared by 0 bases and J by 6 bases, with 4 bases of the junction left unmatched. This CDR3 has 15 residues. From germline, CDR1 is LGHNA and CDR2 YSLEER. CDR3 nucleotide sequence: TGCGCCAGCAGCCAAGAAAGAGGGACAGGGGATGGCTACACCTTC. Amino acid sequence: CASSQERGTGDGYTF.

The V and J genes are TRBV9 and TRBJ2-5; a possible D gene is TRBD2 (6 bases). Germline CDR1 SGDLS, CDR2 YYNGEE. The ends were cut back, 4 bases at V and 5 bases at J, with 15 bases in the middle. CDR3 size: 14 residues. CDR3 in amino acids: CASSPPVAEETQYF. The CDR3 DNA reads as TGTGCCAGCAGCCCTCCAGTAGCGGAGGAGACCCAGTACTTC.

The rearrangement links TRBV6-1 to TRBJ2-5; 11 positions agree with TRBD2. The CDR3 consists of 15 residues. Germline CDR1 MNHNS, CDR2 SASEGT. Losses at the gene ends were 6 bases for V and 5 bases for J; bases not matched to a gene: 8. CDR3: CASRGTSGRGETQYF. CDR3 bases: TGTGCCAGCAGGGGGACTAGCGGTAGGGGGGAGACCCAGTACTTC.

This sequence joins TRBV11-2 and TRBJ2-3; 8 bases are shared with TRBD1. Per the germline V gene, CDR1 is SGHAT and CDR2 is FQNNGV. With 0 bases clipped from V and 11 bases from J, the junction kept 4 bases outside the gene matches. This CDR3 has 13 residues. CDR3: CASSLDGDRGQYF. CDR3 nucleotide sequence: TGTGCCAGCAGCTTAGATGGCGACAGGGGGCAGTATTTT.

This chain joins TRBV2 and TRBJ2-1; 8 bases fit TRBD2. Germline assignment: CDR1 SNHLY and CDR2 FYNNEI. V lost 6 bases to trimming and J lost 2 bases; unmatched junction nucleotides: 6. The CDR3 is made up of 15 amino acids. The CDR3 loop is CASRRGVPAYNEQFF. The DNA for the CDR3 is TGTGCCAGCAGGCGGGGGGTACCAGCCTACAATGAGCAGTTCTTC. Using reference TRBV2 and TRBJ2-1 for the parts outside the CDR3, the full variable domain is EPEVTQTPSHQVTQMGQEVILRCVPISNHLYFYWYRQILGQKVEFLVSFYNNEISEKSEIFDDQFSVERPDGSNFTLKIRSTKLEDSAMYFCASRRGVPAYNEQFFGPGTRLTVL.

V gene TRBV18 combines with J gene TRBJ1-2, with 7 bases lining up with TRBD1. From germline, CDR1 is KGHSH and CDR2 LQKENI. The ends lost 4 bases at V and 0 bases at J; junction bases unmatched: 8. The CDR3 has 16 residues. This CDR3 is CASSRVRDSANYGYTF. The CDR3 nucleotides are TGTGCCAGCTCACGGGTGCGGGACAGTGCTAACTATGGCTACACCTTC.

The CDR3 here is CASSQGGPRGLGEQYF. The CDR3 nucleotides read TGCGCCAGCAGCCAAGGGGGCCCCAGGGGGCTGGGGGAGCAGTACTTC. The chain couples TRBV4-3 to TRBJ2-7; 8 bases are a match to TRBD1. Trimming took 1 base from V and 7 from J; bases not matched to a gene: 12. The CDR3 spans 16 residues. Per germline, CDR1 LGHNA and CDR2 YSLEER.

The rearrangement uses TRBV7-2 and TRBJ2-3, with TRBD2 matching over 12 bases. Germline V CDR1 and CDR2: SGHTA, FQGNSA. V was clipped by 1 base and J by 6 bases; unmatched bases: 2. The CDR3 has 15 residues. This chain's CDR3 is CASSLGLAGVDTQYF. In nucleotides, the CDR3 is TGTGCCAGCAGCTTAGGACTAGCGGGGGTGGATACGCAGTATTTT.

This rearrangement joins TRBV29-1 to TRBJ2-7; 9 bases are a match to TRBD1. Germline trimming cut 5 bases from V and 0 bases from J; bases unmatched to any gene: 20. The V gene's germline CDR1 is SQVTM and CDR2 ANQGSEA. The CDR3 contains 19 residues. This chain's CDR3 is CSVLPYVTTWDRDSYEQYF. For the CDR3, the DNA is TGCAGCGTTTTACCCTACGTGACCACCTGGGACAGGGACTCCTACGAGCAGTACTTC.

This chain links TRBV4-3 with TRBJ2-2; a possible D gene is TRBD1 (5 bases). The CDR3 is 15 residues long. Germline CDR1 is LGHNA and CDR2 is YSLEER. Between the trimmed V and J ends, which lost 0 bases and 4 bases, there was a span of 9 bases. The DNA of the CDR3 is TGCGCCAGCAGCCAAGACAGGGCGTTCACCGGGGAGCTGTTTTTT. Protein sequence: CASSQDRAFTGELFF.

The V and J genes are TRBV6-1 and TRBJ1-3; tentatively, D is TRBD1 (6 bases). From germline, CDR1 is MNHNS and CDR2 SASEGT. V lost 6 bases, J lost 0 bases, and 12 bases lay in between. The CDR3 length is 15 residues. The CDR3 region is CASSLTGISGNTIYF. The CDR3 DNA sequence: TGTGCCAGCAGCCTGACAGGTATCTCTGGAAACACCATATATTTT.